Below, 13 T cell receptor beta chains from the same sample are listed, as sequenced in a study of blood T cell repertoires in COVID-19. Libraries were prepared by immunoSEQ multiplex PCR; TCRdb keeps only in-frame clonotypes and omits some of them. The sample has roughly 73,000 clones, around three quarters seen once. Source material: peripheral blood. All receptors come from a human donor in a cohort sampled during active COVID-19.

The rearrangement joins TRBV5-6 to TRBJ2-7, with D tentatively TRBD1 (6 bases). Trimming cost V 3 bases and J 4 bases, with 20 bases left between them. The V gene's germline CDR1 is SGHDT and CDR2 YYEEEE. The CDR3 has 16 amino acids. DNA for the CDR3: TGTGCCAGCAGCTCGCCATTCGCACAGGGATATTACGAGCAGTACTTC. It codes for CASSSPFAQGYYEQYF.

This chain links TRBV6-5 with TRBJ2-7; 14 positions match TRBD2. The germline CDR1 and CDR2 sequences are MNHEY and SVGAGI. V lost 8 bases, J lost 5 bases, and 5 bases stayed unmatched. CDR3 length: 14 amino acids. CDR3 DNA sequence: TGTGCCAGCCGGACTAGCGGGAGGTTGGACGAGCAGTACTTC. It encodes CASRTSGRLDEQYF.

The rearrangement links TRBV18 to TRBJ2-2; no reliable D call. The ends were cut back, 0 bases at V and 6 bases at J, with 2 bases in the middle. The V gene's germline CDR1 is KGHSH and CDR2 LQKENI. The CDR3 is made up of 12 amino acids. CDR3 loop: CASSPPAGELFF. CDR3 nucleotide sequence: TGTGCCAGCTCACCACCCGCCGGGGAGCTGTTTTTT.

The chain uses TRBV11-2 and TRBJ2-2, with 8 bases aligning to TRBD2. Germline V gene sequence: CDR1 SGHAT, CDR2 FQNNGV. Unmatched junction bases numbered 9, after V lost 4 bases and J lost 5 bases. This CDR3 contains 16 residues. The CDR3 coding sequence is TGTGCCAGCAGCTCGGGACTAGGTAGAGGTACCGGGGAGCTGTTTTTT. Encoded protein: CASSSGLGRGTGELFF.

The chain carries TRBV9 and TRBJ2-7; tentatively, D is TRBD1 (6 bases). V gave up 8 bases and J gave up 0 bases, with 9 bases separating them. The germline CDR1 and CDR2 sequences are SGDLS and YYNGEE. This CDR3 contains 12 residues. CDR3 nucleotide sequence: TGTGCCAGAGGACAGAGCTCCTACGAGCAGTACTTC. It yields the protein CARGQSSYEQYF.

The V call is TRBV29-1, the J call TRBJ2-7; 12 nucleotides match TRBD2. The trim removed 3 bases at V and 7 bases at J, leaving 1 base unmatched. Germline loops: CDR1 SQVTM, CDR2 ANQGSEA. This CDR3 is built from 12 residues. CDR3: CSVDGLAGEQYF. CDR3 sequence (DNA): TGCAGCGTTGACGGACTAGCGGGGGAGCAGTACTTC.

The chain uses TRBV14 and TRBJ2-3; D is undetermined. The CDR3 is 16 residues long. The ends were cut back, 0 bases at V and 4 bases at J, with 14 bases in the middle. Germline V gives CDR1 SGHDN, CDR2 FVKESK. The CDR3 DNA is TGTGCCAGCAGCCAAGACAGGAAGACCCCCCCAGATACGCAGTATTTT. This sequence encodes CASSQDRKTPPDTQYF.

The table lists this clone with a count of one. The V gene is TRBV7-2, the J gene TRBJ1-1, with D possibly TRBD1 on 6 matching bases. This CDR3 contains 15 residues. V dropped 5 bases and J dropped 1 base, with 14 bases sitting between them. Per germline, CDR1 SGHTA and CDR2 FQGNSA. This chain's CDR3 is CASSPSLGGNTEAFF. As DNA, the CDR3 is TGTGCCAGCAGCCCTAGCCTAGGGGGGAACACTGAAGCTTTCTTT.

The genes are TRBV2 and TRBJ2-1; the D is unclear. The CDR3 spans 13 residues. CDR1 and CDR2 (germline): SNHLY, FYNNEI. V gave up 1 base and J gave up 5 bases, with 6 bases separating them. The CDR3 bases are TGTGCCAGCAGTGAAGGGCTCCACAATGAGCAGTTCTTC. Its translation is CASSEGLHNEQFF.

The chain employs TRBV5-1 and TRBJ2-7, with 10 bases fitting TRBD1. The CDR3 covers 15 residues. Germline CDR1 SGHRS, CDR2 YFSETQ. J was trimmed by 4 bases and V by 0 bases; bases with no gene match: 4. The CDR3: CASSLDGDRGYEQYF. In DNA form, the CDR3 reads TGCGCCAGCAGCTTGGACGGGGACAGGGGTTACGAGCAGTACTTC.

CDR3 in amino acids: CAWSGTSGRTDTQYF. The CDR3 DNA reads as TGTGCCTGGAGTGGGACTAGCGGGCGCACAGATACGCAGTATTTT. The rearrangement joins TRBV30 to TRBJ2-3, with 11 positions matching TRBD2. CDR1 and CDR2 from the germline V gene are GTSNPN and SVGIG (reference sequence). J was trimmed by 1 base and V by 1 base; bases with no gene match: 1. There are 15 residues in the CDR3.

The table lists this clone with a count of one. This sequence joins TRBV7-8 and TRBJ2-5; 8 positions agree with TRBD2. Germline V lookup: CDR1 SGHVS, CDR2 FQNEAQ. The CDR3 is 15 residues long. With 7 bases clipped from V and 1 base from J, the junction kept 8 bases outside the gene matches. As DNA, the CDR3 is TGTGCCAGCACCATTAGCGGGAACTCCCAAGAGACCCAGTACTTC. It encodes CASTISGNSQETQYF. The full variable domain, with the rest looked up from reference TRBV7-8 and TRBJ2-5, is GAGVSQSPRYKVAKRGQDVALRCDPISGHVSLFWYQQALGQGPEFLTYFQNEAQLDKSGLPSDRFFAERPEGSVSTLKIQRTQQEDSAVYLCASTISGNSQETQYFGPGTRLLVL.

The rearrangement joins TRBV10-3 to TRBJ2-1, with TRBD2 as a possible D gene (5 bases). The germline V gene has CDR1 ENHRY and CDR2 SYGVKD. V gave up 11 bases and J gave up 3 bases, with 20 bases separating them. The CDR3 has 15 amino acids. For the CDR3, the DNA is TGTGCCGTCGACGGGGTGGGAGTCAGCTACAATGAGCAGTTCTTC. Its translation: CAVDGVGVSYNEQFF.